This T cell receptor (beta chain) stems from a study of T cells in Graves' hyperthyroidism and ophthalmopathy. Whole-study results and caveats: Blood also contained most expanded thyroid clonotypes above 0.001.

About this clonotype itself: Its antigen is undetermined.

Amplified TCR beta CDR3 regions came from RNA transcripts. First-round RT-PCR with HTBI primers amplified the TCR CDR3 region. MiXCR, applied by TCRdb to the multiplex PCR reads, yields one record per CDR3 protein. The sample has some 300,000 distinct CDR3 sequences, roughly 19% seen once. CDR1 SGHRS and CDR2 YFSETQ come from the germline V gene. There are 16 residues in the CDR3. V dropped 5 bases and J dropped 9; count of bases not matched to a gene: 15. The clonotype originates from a man aged 50-59 years with Graves' ophthalmopathy. V gene TRBV5-1 combines with J gene TRBJ2-1; the match to TRBD2 covers 9 bases. Sample: blood. This CDR3 is CASRSFTAGGPGEQFF. The CDR3 DNA reads as TGCGCCAGCAGATCCTTCACGGCGGGAGGGCCGGGTGAGCAGTTCTTC.